What follows is one T cell receptor beta chain and its context. Antigen unknown. This specimen comes from a study of cytomegalovirus exposure and HLA in healthy donors. Study-level points and caveats: In an earlier analysis, most TCR beta V segments were productive about 87% or about 30% of the time. It was reported that TCR beta sequences correctly inferred the HLA-A and HLA-B alleles for most subjects.

The PCR contained 60 Vbeta and 13 Jbeta primers. Only in-frame clones appear in the TCRdb table, and some are missing; sequencing was by immunoSEQ multiplex PCR. This table holds 70,000 to 95,000 clones, roughly 72% found once. Trimming took 0 bases from V and 6 from J, leaving 11 bases between them. Germline values: CDR1 LGHNA, CDR2 YNFKEQ. The CDR3 consists of 14 residues. Sequencing was performed on PBMCs. V is TRBV4-2 and J is TRBJ2-5; a weak D match, TRBD1 (5 bases). The clonotype originates from a man aged 25 to 40 in good health and CMV-seropositive. CDR3 in amino acids: CASSQDARAKTQYF. The CDR3 nucleotides read TGTGCCAGCAGCCAAGATGCCAGGGCAAAGACCCAGTACTTC.